This is a list of T cell receptor beta chains from one sample in a study of shared clonotypes between healthy human individuals. The assay was immunoSEQ multiplex PCR, and TCRdb's table has in-frame clones only and misses some. This sample yields about 2.1 million clones, of which about 94% are seen a single time; roughly 1.7% belongs to the top ten. Material for sequencing was naive CD8+ T cells from PBMCs. The receptors shown here come from a young man in good health. Some clones in this sample may be carry-over from other donors' samples. Both conserved end residues are part of each CDR3. The order of the fields is D gene, clone size, V gene, J gene, CDR3 DNA, CDR3 protein. A D gene is named only where the DNA matches it firmly. Clone size is given for some rows only: seen once, a few or many times, or a class if the clone is expanded.

d_gene: NA; abundance: once; v_gene: TRBV28; j_gene: TRBJ2-3; CDR3nt: TGTGCCAGCGCCGGGGCAGATACGCAGTATTTT; CDR3aa: CASAGADTQYF
d_gene: NA; abundance: NA; v_gene: TRBV4-1; j_gene: TRBJ2-7; CDR3nt: TGCGCCAGCAGCCAACCACCCTACGAGCAGTACTTC; CDR3aa: CASSQPPYEQYF
d_gene: TRBD2; abundance: NA; v_gene: TRBV7-2; j_gene: TRBJ2-7; CDR3nt: TGTGCCAGCAGCTCTACTAGCGGGGGTTTCTACGAGCAGTACTTC; CDR3aa: CASSSTSGGFYEQYF
d_gene: NA; abundance: NA; v_gene: TRBV7-8; j_gene: TRBJ2-5; CDR3nt: TGTGCCAGCAGCTCCAGGGCGCGCGAGACCCAGTACTTC; CDR3aa: CASSSRARETQYF
d_gene: NA; abundance: NA; v_gene: TRBV27; j_gene: TRBJ1-2; CDR3nt: TGTGCCAGCAGCAAATACGACTATGTCTACACCTTC; CDR3aa: CASSKYDYVYTF
d_gene: NA; abundance: NA; v_gene: TRBV28; j_gene: TRBJ2-4; CDR3nt: TGTGCCAGCAGTGCTCGCCGGGGGCTAGCCAAAAACATTCAGTACTTC; CDR3aa: CASSARRGLAKNIQYF
d_gene: NA; abundance: once; v_gene: TRBV11-1; j_gene: TRBJ2-3; CDR3nt: TGTGCCAGCAGCACAGACGTGGGCGCAGATACGCAGTATTTT; CDR3aa: CASSTDVGADTQYF
d_gene: NA; abundance: NA; v_gene: TRBV27; j_gene: TRBJ1-5; CDR3nt: TGTGCCAGCAGTTTCCCACTGGGGGCTCCATATAGCAATCAGCCCCAGCATTTT; CDR3aa: CASSFPLGAPYSNQPQHF
d_gene: NA; abundance: NA; v_gene: TRBV27; j_gene: TRBJ1-5; CDR3nt: TGTGCCAGCAGTTTACAGGCAGGGAGGGGTCAGCCCCAGCATTTT; CDR3aa: CASSLQAGRGQPQHF
d_gene: NA; abundance: NA; v_gene: TRBV28; j_gene: TRBJ1-1; CDR3nt: TGTGCCAGCAGTCCACCCAGGGTTTGGGACACTGAAGCTTTCTTT; CDR3aa: CASSPPRVWDTEAFF
d_gene: NA; abundance: NA; v_gene: TRBV4-1; j_gene: TRBJ2-7; CDR3nt: TGCGCCAGCAGCCAAGAGCAAGGCTGGGTCTCCGAGCAGTACTTC; CDR3aa: CASSQEQGWVSEQYF
d_gene: TRBD2; abundance: NA; v_gene: TRBV7-2; j_gene: TRBJ2-1; CDR3nt: TGTGCCAGCAGCTTAATCCGGGCGGGAGGGCAGCCGTTCTTC; CDR3aa: CASSLIRAGGQPFF
d_gene: NA; abundance: NA; v_gene: TRBV5-6; j_gene: TRBJ2-7; CDR3nt: TGTGCCAGCAGCTTGGCCAGGGCCCCGACTAGCGAGCAGTACTTC; CDR3aa: CASSLARAPTSEQYF
d_gene: TRBD2; abundance: NA; v_gene: TRBV27; j_gene: TRBJ2-7; CDR3nt: TGTGCCAGCAGTCCATCTAGCGGGAGTCTCCACGAGCAGTACTTC; CDR3aa: CASSPSSGSLHEQYF
d_gene: NA; abundance: once; v_gene: TRBV4-2; j_gene: TRBJ1-2; CDR3nt: TGTGCCAGCAGCCAAGGGCAGGCAGGGCTAATCTATGGCTACACCTTC; CDR3aa: CASSQGQAGLIYGYTF
d_gene: NA; abundance: NA; v_gene: TRBV14; j_gene: TRBJ2-7; CDR3nt: TGTGCCAGCAGCCTCCCGGCCTCCTACGAGCAGTACTTC; CDR3aa: CASSLPASYEQYF
d_gene: NA; abundance: NA; v_gene: TRBV28; j_gene: TRBJ2-1; CDR3nt: TGTGCCAGCAGGACCCCCCGGGCTAGCGATCATGAGCAGTTCTTC; CDR3aa: CASRTPRASDHEQFF
d_gene: NA; abundance: NA; v_gene: TRBV7-3; j_gene: TRBJ2-2; CDR3nt: TGTGCCAGCAGCTTTATCGGGTCCCCCACCGGGGAGCTGTTTTTT; CDR3aa: CASSFIGSPTGELFF
d_gene: NA; abundance: NA; v_gene: TRBV7-9; j_gene: TRBJ1-4; CDR3nt: TGTGCCAGCAGCCCTTATGACAGGCAAGGGGATGAAAAACTGTTTTTT; CDR3aa: CASSPYDRQGDEKLFF
d_gene: NA; abundance: NA; v_gene: TRBV9; j_gene: TRBJ2-2; CDR3nt: TGTGCCAGCAGCAATGTGGGTCATGGGACCGGGGAGCTGTTTTTT; CDR3aa: CASSNVGHGTGELFF
d_gene: TRBD1; abundance: NA; v_gene: TRBV5-1; j_gene: TRBJ1-2; CDR3nt: TGCGCCAGCAGCACGACAGGGGGAGCTAACTATGGCTACACCTTC; CDR3aa: CASSTTGGANYGYTF
d_gene: NA; abundance: NA; v_gene: TRBV4-1; j_gene: TRBJ1-1; CDR3nt: TGCGCCAGCAGCCAAGCGACAGACACTGAAGCTTTCTTT; CDR3aa: CASSQATDTEAFF
d_gene: NA; abundance: NA; v_gene: TRBV27; j_gene: TRBJ1-2; CDR3nt: TGTGCCACCTCCAGTTTAGGGGTGGCGGGGATTAACTATGGCTACACCTTC; CDR3aa: CATSSLGVAGINYGYTF
d_gene: NA; abundance: NA; v_gene: TRBV7-6; j_gene: TRBJ2-7; CDR3nt: TGTGCCAGCAGCCCAATTGGGGGACGCGAGCAGTACTTC; CDR3aa: CASSPIGGREQYF
d_gene: TRBD1; abundance: once; v_gene: TRBV4-3; j_gene: TRBJ2-5; CDR3nt: TGCGCCAGCAGCCAAGTGCTGAGGGGGCGAGCCCAAGAGACCCAGTACTTC; CDR3aa: CASSQVLRGRAQETQYF
d_gene: NA; abundance: NA; v_gene: TRBV27; j_gene: TRBJ1-4; CDR3nt: TGTGCCAGCTCTCTATCCCCCCTCGGGGTTGAAAAACTGTTTTTT; CDR3aa: CASSLSPLGVEKLFF
d_gene: TRBD2; abundance: NA; v_gene: TRBV29-1; j_gene: TRBJ2-1; CDR3nt: TGCAGCGTACATCTAGGACTAGCGGGAGGAGCCTACAATGAGCAGTTCTTC; CDR3aa: CSVHLGLAGGAYNEQFF